This T cell receptor (beta chain) is drawn from a study of persistence of HIV-infected CD4 T cells (TCRdb year 2020). Concerning the study at large: The study isolated CMV- and HIV-1 Gag-responding CD4+ T cells from ART-treated individuals to examine antigen-driven clonal expansion of HIV-1-infected cells. Participants had been on suppressive ART for a median of around 8 years. Peripheral blood samples of up to roughly 180 mL were collected at multiple time points, except for two participants, who underwent leukapheresis at a single time point. The clonality of all cells in each sorted population was assessed by TCRbeta sequencing, whereas the clonality of infected cells was assessed by proviral sequencing. Cross-participant TCR cluster analysis included about eight participants for CMV and about seven participants for Gag.

Summary of the overall study and its limitations: Restriction of bulk TCR analyses to the rare CMV-responding cells that actually carried HIV-1 proviruses was not possible. Enrichment of degenerate expanded CDR3beta sequences was found in antigen-responding cells, suggesting convergent selection of CD4+ responses to CMV and Gag. Within the same sorted populations, TCR oligoclonality correlated with proviral oligoclonality. Only a small number of individuals took part in the study, and the range of antigens tested was limited. TCRbeta richness in CMV- and Gag-responding cells was significantly lower than in anti-CD3/anti-CD28-responding cells; CMV-responding cells had higher oligoclonality than CD3/CD28-stimulated and Gag-responding cells.

This clone was counted a few times. It has no known antigen specificity. No much larger clone is present one base from it, and per-base qualities are unavailable. TCRbeta repertoires were sequenced from genomic DNA with the immunoSEQ hsTCRB assay version 4 in survey mode. For TCRbeta sequencing, genomic DNA was diluted to 9.5 to 10 ng/uL, with up to 1 ug used per sample. The published analysis was carried out like this. ImmunoSeq Analyzer 3.0 was used for analysis of TCRbeta data, and diversity was computed on productive nucleotide rearrangements. Using the Immunarch R package, the improved Chao index served to estimate lower-bound TCR diversity and the Gini coefficient served to estimate clonality. When different nucleotide rearrangements encoded the same CDR3beta amino acid sequence, each rearrangement was treated as a distinct clonotype. Differential abundance analysis identified TCRbeta sequences significantly enriched in antigen-responding cells relative to anti-CD3/anti-CD28-activated cells. GLIPH2 clustered TCRs by predicted peptide-MHC specificity, both within individual participants and across merged participant data sets. TCRdb took over this immuneACCESS table, retaining in-frame rearrangements with V and J assigned. Such tables are incomplete; in checked studies, under half of the missing clones stem from an unresolved V gene, and the remainder is unexplained. V and J calls and clone size are those listed in that table; D and trimming were worked out from the DNA. This sample lists about 60,000 clones; roughly 77% were detected once. Approximately 1.7% of the sample is in the top ten clones.

Explained via the paper, the treatment or condition label denotes: suppressive antiretroviral therapy. A pool of overlapping HIV-1 Gag 15-mer peptides, at around 0.99 ug per peptide per mL, was used to stimulate the cells. Memory CD4+ T cells that did not respond, being CD40L-negative, CD69-negative and CD45RO-high, were sorted as memory populations depleted of antigen-responding cells. Participants were HIV-1-infected adults who started suppressive ART during chronic infection. For at least 4 years, the participants' plasma HIV-1 RNA had been undetectable, below 50 copies/mL. To be included, a participant needed positive CMV serology and a CD4+ T cell count above 400 cells/uL. Before stimulation, PBMCs were isolated using density centrifugation and then depleted of CD8+ T cells. For approximately 17 hours, CD8-depleted PBMCs were stimulated with anti-CD28/CD49d costimulation, a CD40-blocking antibody, and enfuvirtide, which was added to prevent new infections. Sorting was done on either a Beckman Coulter MoFlo Legacy or an XDP sorter, and propidium iodide was used to exclude dead cells. Genomic DNA was extracted with the QIAamp DNA Mini Kit for samples above one million cells, otherwise with the Quick-DNA Microprep Kit.

From a lookup of the germline V gene (reference sequence), CDR1 and CDR2 are MNHNY and SVGAGI. The CDR3 has 13 amino acids, counting the end cysteine and phenylalanine. The entry retains the CDR3 DNA only, 39 bases that are in frame from base 1. Between the V and J ends, shortened by 4 bases and 6 bases respectively, the junction contains 13 bases. The sequence was obtained from an adult man with HIV who was CMV-seropositive. The sequence links TRBV6-6 to TRBJ2-7; the D gene is possibly TRBD2, with 6 bases matching. Sequenced material: CD4+ T cells sorted from PBMCs after approximately 20-hour stimulation, taken from a patient who received antiretroviral therapy. The sample's cell subset or site label, decoded: CD40L-CD69- CD45RO-high memory CD4 T cells not responding to Gag peptides. The sequence in DNA is TGTGCCAGCAGTTGGGGCCGGGGAGGCGAGCAGTACTTC. It codes for CASSWGRGGEQYF.